This T cell receptor (beta chain) derives from a study of cytomegalovirus exposure and HLA in healthy donors. Findings and limits, study-wide: Diagnosis of cytomegalovirus status made by the classifier reportedly showed high specificity and sensitivity. There were some public TCRs occurring in many donors, but most TCR sequences were rare. In vitro assays verified that three CMV-associated chains recognized CMV antigens specifically.

Per germline, CDR1 MDHEN and CDR2 SYDVKM. The CDR3 is 12 residues long. V gave up 9 bases and J gave up 8 bases, with 13 bases separating them. 60 Vbeta and 13 Jbeta primers were used in PCR. The data were produced by immunoSEQ multiplex PCR, yet TCRdb's version contains in-frame clones alone and is incomplete. The data show around 180,000 clones, about three quarters seen once. This clone was seen only once. Its antigen is as yet unknown. Sequencing used PBMCs. This receptor was identified in a woman younger than 45 in good health and CMV-seropositive. The gene calls are TRBV28 and TRBJ1-4; a weak D match, TRBD1 (6 bases). Here the CDR3 reads CASRTVKEKLFF. As DNA, the CDR3 is TGTGCCAGTAGGACAGTAAAGGAAAAACTGTTTTTT.